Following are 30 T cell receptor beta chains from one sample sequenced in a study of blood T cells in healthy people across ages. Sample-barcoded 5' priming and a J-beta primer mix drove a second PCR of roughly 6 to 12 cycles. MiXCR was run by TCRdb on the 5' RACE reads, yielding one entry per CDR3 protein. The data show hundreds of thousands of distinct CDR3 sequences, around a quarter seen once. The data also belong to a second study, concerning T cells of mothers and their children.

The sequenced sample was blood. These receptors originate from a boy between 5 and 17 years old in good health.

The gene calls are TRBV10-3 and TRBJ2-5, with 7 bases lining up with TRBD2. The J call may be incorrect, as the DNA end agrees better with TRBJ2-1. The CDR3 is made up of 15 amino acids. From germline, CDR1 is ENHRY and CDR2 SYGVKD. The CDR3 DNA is TGTGCCATCAGTGTACGGGGGGAGGACTACAATGAGCAGTTCTTC. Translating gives CAISVRGEDYNEQFF.

CDR3 sequence (DNA): TGTGCCAGCAGCTACCGGGACAGCACCAACACTGAAGCTTTCTTT. The encoded protein is CASSYRDSTNTEAFF. The chain has TRBV7-8 and TRBJ1-1; 7 nucleotides line up with TRBD1. Germline lookup yields CDR1 SGHVS and CDR2 FQNEAQ. J was trimmed by 2 bases and V by 4 bases; bases with no gene match: 7. The CDR3 sequence is 15 residues long. Drawing the rest from reference TRBV7-8 and TRBJ1-1, the complete variable domain is GAGVSQSPRYKVAKRGQDVALRCDPISGHVSLFWYQQALGQGPEFLTYFQNEAQLDKSGLPSDRFFAERPEGSVSTLKIQRTQQEDSAVYLCASSYRDSTNTEAFFGQGTRLTVV.

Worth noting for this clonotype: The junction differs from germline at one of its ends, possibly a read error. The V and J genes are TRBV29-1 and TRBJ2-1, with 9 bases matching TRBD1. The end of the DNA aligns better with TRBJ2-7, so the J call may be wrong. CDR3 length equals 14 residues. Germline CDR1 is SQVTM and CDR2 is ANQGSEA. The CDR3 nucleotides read TGCAGCGTTCAAGACAGGGGGAGGTCTAGCGAGCAGTACTTC. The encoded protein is CSVQDRGRSSEQYF.

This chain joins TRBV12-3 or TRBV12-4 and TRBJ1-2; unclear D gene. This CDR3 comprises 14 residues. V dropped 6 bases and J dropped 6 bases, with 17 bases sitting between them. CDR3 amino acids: CASSLTGGGHGYTF. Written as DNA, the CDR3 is TGTGCCAGCAGCCTCACCGGTGGTGGGCATGGCTACACCTTC.

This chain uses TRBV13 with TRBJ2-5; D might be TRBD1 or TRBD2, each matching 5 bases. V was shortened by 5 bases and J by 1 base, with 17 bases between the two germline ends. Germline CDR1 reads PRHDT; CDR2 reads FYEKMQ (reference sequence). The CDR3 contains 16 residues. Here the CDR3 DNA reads TGTGCCAGCAGCCATGCACAGGACTTACTCCAAGAGACCCAGTACTTC. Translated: CASSHAQDLLQETQYF.

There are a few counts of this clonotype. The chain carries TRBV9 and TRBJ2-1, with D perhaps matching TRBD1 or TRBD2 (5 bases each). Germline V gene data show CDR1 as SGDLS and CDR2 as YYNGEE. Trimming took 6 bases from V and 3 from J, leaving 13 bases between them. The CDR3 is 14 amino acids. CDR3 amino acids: CASKSGTDYNEQFF. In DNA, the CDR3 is TGTGCCAGCAAATCCGGGACGGACTACAATGAGCAGTTCTTC.

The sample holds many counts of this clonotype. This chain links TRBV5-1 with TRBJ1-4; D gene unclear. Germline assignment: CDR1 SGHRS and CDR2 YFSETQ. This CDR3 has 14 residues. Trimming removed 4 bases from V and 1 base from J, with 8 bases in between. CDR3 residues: CASSIGGTNEKLFF. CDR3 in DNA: TGCGCCAGCAGCATAGGAGGAACTAATGAAAAACTGTTTTTT.

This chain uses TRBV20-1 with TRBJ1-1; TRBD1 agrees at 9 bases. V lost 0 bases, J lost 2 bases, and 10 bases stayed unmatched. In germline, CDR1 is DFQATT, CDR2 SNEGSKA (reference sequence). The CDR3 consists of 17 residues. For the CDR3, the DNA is TGCAGTGCTAGAGATCTGGGGGGGACAGGGCCCAACACTGAAGCTTTCTTT. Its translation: CSARDLGGTGPNTEAFF.

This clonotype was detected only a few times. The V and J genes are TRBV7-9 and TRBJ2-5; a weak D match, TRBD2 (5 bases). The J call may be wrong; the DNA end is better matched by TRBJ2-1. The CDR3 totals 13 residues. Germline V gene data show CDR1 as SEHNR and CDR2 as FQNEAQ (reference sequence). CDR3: CASPPGILNEQFF. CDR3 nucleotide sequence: TGTGCCTCGCCCCCGGGGATTTTGAATGAGCAGTTCTTC.

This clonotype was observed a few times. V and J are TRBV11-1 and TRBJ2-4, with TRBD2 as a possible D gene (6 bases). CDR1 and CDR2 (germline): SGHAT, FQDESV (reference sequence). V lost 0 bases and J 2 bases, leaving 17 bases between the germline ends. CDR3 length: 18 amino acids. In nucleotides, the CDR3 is TGTGCCAGCAGCTTAGCTATAGCGGACGGGAATCCCAAAAACATTCAGTACTTC. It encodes CASSLAIADGNPKNIQYF.

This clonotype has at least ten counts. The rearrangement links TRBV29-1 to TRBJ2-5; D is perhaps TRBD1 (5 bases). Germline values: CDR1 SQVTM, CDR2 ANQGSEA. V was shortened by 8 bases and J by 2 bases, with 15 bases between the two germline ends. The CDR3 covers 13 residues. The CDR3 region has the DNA TGCAGCCTCCAGAAAGGGGCTCAAGAGACCCAGTACTTC. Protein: CSLQKGAQETQYF.

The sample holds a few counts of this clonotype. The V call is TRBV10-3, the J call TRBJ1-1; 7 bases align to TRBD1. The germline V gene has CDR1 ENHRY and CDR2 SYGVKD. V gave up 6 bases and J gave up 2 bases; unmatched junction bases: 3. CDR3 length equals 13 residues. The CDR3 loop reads CAIRRQGNTEAFF. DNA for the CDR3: TGTGCCATCAGGAGACAGGGTAACACTGAAGCTTTCTTT.

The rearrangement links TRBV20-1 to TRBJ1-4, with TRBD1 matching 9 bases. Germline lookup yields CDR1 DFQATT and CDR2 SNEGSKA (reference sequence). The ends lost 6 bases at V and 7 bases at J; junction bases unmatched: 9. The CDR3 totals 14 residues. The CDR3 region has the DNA TGCAGTGCAGGGGGCGGACAGGGGTTTGAAAAACTGTTTTTT. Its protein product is CSAGGGQGFEKLFF.

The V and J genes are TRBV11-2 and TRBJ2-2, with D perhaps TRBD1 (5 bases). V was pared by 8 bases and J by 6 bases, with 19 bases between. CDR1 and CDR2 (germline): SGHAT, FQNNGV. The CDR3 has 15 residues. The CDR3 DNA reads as TGTGCCAGCGGGGTTCCGATGGGGCGACCCGGGGAGCTGTTTTTT. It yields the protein CASGVPMGRPGELFF.

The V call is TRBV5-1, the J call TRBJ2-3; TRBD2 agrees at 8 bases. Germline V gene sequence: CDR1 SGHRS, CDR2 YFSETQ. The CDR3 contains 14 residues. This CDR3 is CASASGGQGDTQYF. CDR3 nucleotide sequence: TGCGCATCAGCTTCGGGGGGGCAAGGAGATACGCAGTATTTT. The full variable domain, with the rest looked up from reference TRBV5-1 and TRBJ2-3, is KAGVTQTPRYLIKTRGQQVTLSCSPISGHRSVSWYQQTPGQGLQFLFEYFSETQRNKGNFPGRFSGRQFSNSRSEMNVSTLELGDSALYLCASASGGQGDTQYFGPGTRLTVL.

CDR3 DNA: TGTGCCAGCAGCTTGGCGGACACCGGGGAGCTGTTTTTT. Translation: CASSLADTGELFF. This chain connects TRBV5-6 to TRBJ2-2, with no clear D. CDR3 length equals 13 residues. Deletions cut 0 bases from V and 3 bases from J, with 3 bases between. Looked up from germline, CDR1 is SGHDT and CDR2 is YYEEEE.

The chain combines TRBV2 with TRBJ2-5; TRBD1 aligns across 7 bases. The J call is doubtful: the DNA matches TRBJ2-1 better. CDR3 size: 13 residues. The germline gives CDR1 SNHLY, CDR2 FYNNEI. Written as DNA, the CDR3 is TGTGCCAGCAGGACAGGGAAGGCGCATGAGCAGTTCTTC. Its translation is CASRTGKAHEQFF.

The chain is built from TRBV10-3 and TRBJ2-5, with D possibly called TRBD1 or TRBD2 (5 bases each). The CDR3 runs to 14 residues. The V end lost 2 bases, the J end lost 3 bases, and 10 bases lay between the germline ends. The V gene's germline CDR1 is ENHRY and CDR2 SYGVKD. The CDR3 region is CAISEDRGEETQYF. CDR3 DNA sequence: TGTGCCATCAGTGAGGATCGGGGCGAAGAGACCCAGTACTTC.

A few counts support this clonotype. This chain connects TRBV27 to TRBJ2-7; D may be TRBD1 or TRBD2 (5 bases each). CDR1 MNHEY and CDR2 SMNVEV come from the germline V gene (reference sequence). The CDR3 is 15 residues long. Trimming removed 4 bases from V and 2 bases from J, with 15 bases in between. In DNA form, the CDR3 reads TGTGCCAGCAGTTATTTAGGGGAGCAGCCCTACGAGCAGTACTTC. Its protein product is CASSYLGEQPYEQYF.

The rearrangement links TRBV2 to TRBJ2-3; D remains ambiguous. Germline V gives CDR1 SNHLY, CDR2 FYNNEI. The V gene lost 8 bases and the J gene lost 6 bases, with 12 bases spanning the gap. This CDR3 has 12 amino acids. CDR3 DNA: TGTGCCAGCGGCCTCCCTGGTGATACGCAGTATTTT. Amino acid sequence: CASGLPGDTQYF.

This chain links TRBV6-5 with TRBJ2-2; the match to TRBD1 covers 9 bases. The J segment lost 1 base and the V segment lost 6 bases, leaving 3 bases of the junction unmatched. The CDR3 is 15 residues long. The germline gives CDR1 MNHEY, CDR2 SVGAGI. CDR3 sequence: CASSADRGNTGELFF. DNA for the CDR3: TGTGCCAGCAGCGCGGACAGGGGGAACACCGGGGAGCTGTTTTTT.

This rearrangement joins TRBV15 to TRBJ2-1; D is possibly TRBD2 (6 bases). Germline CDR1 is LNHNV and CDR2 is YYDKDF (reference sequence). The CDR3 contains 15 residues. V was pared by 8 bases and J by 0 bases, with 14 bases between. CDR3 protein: CATAEGGASYNEQFF. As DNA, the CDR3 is TGTGCCACCGCAGAAGGAGGGGCCTCCTACAATGAGCAGTTCTTC.

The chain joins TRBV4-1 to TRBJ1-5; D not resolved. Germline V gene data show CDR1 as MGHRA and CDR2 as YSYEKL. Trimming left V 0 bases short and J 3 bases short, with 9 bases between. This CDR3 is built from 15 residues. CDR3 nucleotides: TGCGCCAGCAGCCAAGAACAAGGGTTCAATCAGCCCCAGCATTTT. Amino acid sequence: CASSQEQGFNQPQHF.

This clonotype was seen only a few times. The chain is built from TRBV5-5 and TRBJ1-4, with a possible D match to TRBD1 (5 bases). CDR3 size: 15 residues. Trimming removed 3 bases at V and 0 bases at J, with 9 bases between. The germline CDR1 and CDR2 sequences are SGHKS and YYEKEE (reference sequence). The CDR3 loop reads CASSWDGATNEKLFF. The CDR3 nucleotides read TGTGCCAGCAGCTGGGACGGAGCAACTAATGAAAAACTGTTTTTT.

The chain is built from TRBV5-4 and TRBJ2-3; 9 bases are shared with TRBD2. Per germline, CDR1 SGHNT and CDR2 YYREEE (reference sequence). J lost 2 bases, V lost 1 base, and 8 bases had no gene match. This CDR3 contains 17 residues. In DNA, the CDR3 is TGTGCCAGCAGCTTGATCGGCGGGGGGGCTGACACAGATACGCAGTATTTT. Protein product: CASSLIGGGADTDTQYF.

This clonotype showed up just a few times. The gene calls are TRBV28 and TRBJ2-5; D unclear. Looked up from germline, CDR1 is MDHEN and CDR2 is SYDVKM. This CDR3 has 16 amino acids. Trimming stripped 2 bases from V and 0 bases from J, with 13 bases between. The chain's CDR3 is CASSLNKVKYQETQYF. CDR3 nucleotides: TGTGCCAGCAGTTTAAATAAGGTTAAGTACCAAGAGACCCAGTACTTC.

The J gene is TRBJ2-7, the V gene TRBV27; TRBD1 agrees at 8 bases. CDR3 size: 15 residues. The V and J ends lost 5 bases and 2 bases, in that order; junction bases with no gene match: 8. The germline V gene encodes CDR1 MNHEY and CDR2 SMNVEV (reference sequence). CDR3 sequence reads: CASSGLRDRPYEQYF. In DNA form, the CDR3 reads TGTGCCAGCAGTGGCCTCCGGGACAGGCCCTACGAGCAGTACTTC.

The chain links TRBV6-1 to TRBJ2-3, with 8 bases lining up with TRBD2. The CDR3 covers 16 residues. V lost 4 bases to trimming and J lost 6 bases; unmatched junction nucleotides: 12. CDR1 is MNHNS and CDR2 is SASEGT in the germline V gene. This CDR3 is CASSGGTSGGRDTQYF. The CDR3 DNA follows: TGTGCCAGCAGTGGGGGGACTAGTGGGGGAAGGGATACGCAGTATTTT.

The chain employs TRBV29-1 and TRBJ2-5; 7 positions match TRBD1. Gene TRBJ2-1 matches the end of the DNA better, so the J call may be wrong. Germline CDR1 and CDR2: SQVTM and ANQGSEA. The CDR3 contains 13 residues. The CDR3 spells CSVERQGDNEQFF. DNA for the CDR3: TGCAGCGTTGAGCGACAGGGCGACAATGAGCAGTTCTTC.

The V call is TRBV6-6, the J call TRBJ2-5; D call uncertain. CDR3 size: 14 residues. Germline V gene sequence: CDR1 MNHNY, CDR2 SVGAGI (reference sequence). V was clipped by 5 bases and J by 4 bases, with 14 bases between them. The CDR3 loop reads CASSPTKMGETQYF. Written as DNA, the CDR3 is TGTGCCAGCAGTCCCACGAAGATGGGAGAGACCCAGTACTTC.